These T cell receptor beta chains were read from a single sample in a study of cytomegalovirus exposure and HLA in healthy donors. Sequencing used immunoSEQ multiplex PCR; TCRdb keeps in-frame clones, though not all of them. The sample records 85,000 to 100,000 clones, about 79% being singletons. Sample: PBMCs. These receptors originate from a male donor in good health and CMV-seropositive. The CDR3 runs from the conserved cysteine through the conserved F or W. D genes are given only for firm matches. Rows give clone size only sometimes, using once, few, many, or a class for an expanded clone.

CASSSGTGYSPLHF | TGTGCCAGCTCATCCGGGACAGGGTATTCACCCCTCCACTTT | TRBD1 | TRBJ1-6 | TRBV18 | NA
CASSYSDRGRDGYTF | TGTGCCAGCAGTTACTCGGACAGGGGAAGGGATGGCTACACCTTC | TRBD1 | TRBJ1-2 | TRBV6-6 | NA
CASSLGDREQETQYF | TGTGCCAGCAGCTTAGGGGACAGGGAGCAAGAGACCCAGTACTTC | TRBD1 | TRBJ2-5 | TRBV7-9 | once
CASTQAGRGDTGELFF | TGTGCCAGCACCCAGGCCGGCAGGGGGGACACCGGGGAGCTGTTTTTT | NA | TRBJ2-2 | TRBV9 | NA
CASGPGQGGETQYF | TGTGCTAGTGGCCCGGGACAGGGTGGCGAGACCCAGTACTTC | TRBD1 | TRBJ2-5 | TRBV12-5 | NA
CASSESTGVIF | TGTGCCAGCAGTGAATCTACCGGAGTTATCTTT | NA | TRBJ1-1 | TRBV25-1 | NA
CSARAGGLGEQFF | TGCAGCGCCCGGGCGGGGGGCCTAGGGGAGCAGTTCTTC | TRBD2 | TRBJ2-1 | TRBV29-1 | NA
CASSPSPGHQTTEAFF | TGTGCCAGCTCGCCGTCCCCGGGACACCAAACCACTGAAGCTTTCTTT | NA | TRBJ1-1 | TRBV18 | once
CASSLARARDYGYTF | TGTGCCAGCAGCTTGGCAAGGGCCAGGGACTATGGCTACACCTTC | NA | TRBJ1-2 | TRBV5-6 | NA
CASSVLGQREAFF | TGTGCCAGCAGTGTCCTAGGACAGAGGGAAGCTTTCTTT | NA | TRBJ1-1 | TRBV2 | NA
CASSVGPEGYEQYF | TGTGCCAGCAGCGTAGGGCCCGAGGGCTACGAGCAGTACTTC | NA | TRBJ2-7 | TRBV9 | NA
CASSLFGTGLNQPQHF | TGTGCCAGCAGTTTATTTGGGACAGGGCTTAATCAGCCCCAGCATTTT | TRBD1 | TRBJ1-5 | TRBV27 | NA
CASSQRDRGPYEQYF | TGTGCCAGCAGCCAGAGGGACAGGGGCCCCTACGAGCAGTACTTC | TRBD1 | TRBJ2-7 | TRBV4-2 | NA
CASRFRGTGDEKLFF | TGTGCCAGCAGGTTTAGGGGCACAGGGGATGAAAAACTGTTTTTT | TRBD1 | TRBJ1-4 | TRBV2 | NA
CASSPGHLNTEAFF | TGTGCCTCCTCCCCGGGACACCTGAACACTGAAGCTTTCTTT | NA | TRBJ1-1 | TRBV30 | NA
CASSYSTGFEQYF | TGTGCCAGCAGCTACTCGACAGGATTCGAGCAGTACTTC | NA | TRBJ2-7 | TRBV5-6 | NA
CASTGLAISEQYF | TGTGCCAGCACTGGACTAGCTATCAGCGAGCAGTACTTC | TRBD2 | TRBJ2-7 | TRBV6-6 | NA
CASSHGQGAGYTF | TGTGCCAGCAGTCATGGACAGGGGGCGGGCTACACCTTC | TRBD1 | TRBJ1-2 | TRBV6-5 | NA
CSEQEGTYEQYF | TGCAGCGAACAGGAGGGGACCTACGAGCAGTACTTC | NA | TRBJ2-7 | TRBV29-1 | NA
CSSREAGGTGELFF | TGCAGCTCGCGTGAAGCGGGGGGGACCGGGGAGCTGTTTTTT | TRBD2 | TRBJ2-2 | TRBV29-1 | NA
CASSFKARGLWEGTEAFF | TGTGCCAGCAGTTTTAAGGCCAGGGGTTTATGGGAGGGCACTGAAGCTTTCTTT | NA | TRBJ1-1 | TRBV27 | NA
CASSPRPGYTDTQYF | TGTGCCAGCAGCCCTCGTCCAGGGTACACAGATACGCAGTATTTT | NA | TRBJ2-3 | TRBV11-2 | NA
CASRGTAYSNQPQHF | TGTGCCAGTAGAGGGACAGCTTATAGCAATCAGCCCCAGCATTTT | TRBD1 | TRBJ1-5 | TRBV19 | NA
CASSLGRGKTEAFF | TGTGCCAGCAGTTTAGGCAGGGGAAAAACTGAAGCTTTCTTT | NA | TRBJ1-1 | TRBV27 | NA
CASSYTGTNTGELFF | TGTGCCAGCAGTTACACAGGGACGAACACCGGGGAGCTGTTTTTT | NA | TRBJ2-2 | TRBV6-6 | NA
CASSLGAGTSTDTQYF | TGCGCCAGCAGCTTGGGAGCGGGGACTAGCACAGATACGCAGTATTTT | TRBD2 | TRBJ2-3 | TRBV5-1 | NA
CACDRSLNTEAFF | TGTGCCTGTGACAGATCTCTGAACACTGAAGCTTTCTTT | NA | TRBJ1-1 | TRBV30 | once
CASGSPGTESIEAFF | TGTGCTAGTGGTTCCCCCGGGACAGAGAGTATTGAAGCTTTCTTT | TRBD1 | TRBJ1-1 | TRBV12-5 | NA
CASSYSGGARYGYTF | TGTGCCAGCAGTTACTCGGGAGGGGCTCGGTATGGCTACACCTTC | NA | TRBJ1-2 | TRBV6-5 | NA
CASSLTPATNEKLFF | TGTGCCAGCAGCCTGACACCTGCAACTAATGAAAAACTGTTTTTT | NA | TRBJ1-4 | TRBV7-2 | NA
CASSQDGFGQPQHF | TGCGCCAGCAGCCAAGACGGGTTCGGTCAGCCCCAGCATTTT | NA | TRBJ1-5 | TRBV4-1 | NA
CASSIVGGGGIGNTIYF | TGTGCCAGTAGTATAGTTGGTGGGGGAGGAATCGGAAACACCATATATTTT | NA | TRBJ1-3 | TRBV19 | NA
CASSPRLAGASYEQYF | TGTGCCAGCAGTCCCCGACTAGCGGGGGCTTCCTACGAGCAGTACTTC | TRBD2 | TRBJ2-7 | TRBV27 | NA
CASSETGTIYGYTF | TGTGCCAGCAGCGAGACCGGGACAATCTATGGCTACACCTTC | NA | TRBJ1-2 | TRBV13 | few
CASSPQGNYEQYF | TGTGCCAGCAGCCCTCAGGGGAACTACGAGCAGTACTTC | NA | TRBJ2-7 | TRBV6-5 | NA
CASSASANTGELFF | TGTGCCAGCAGTGCATCAGCGAACACCGGGGAGCTGTTTTTT | NA | TRBJ2-2 | TRBV6-5 | NA
CASRDSNTEAFF | TGCGCCAGCAGGGACTCAAACACTGAAGCTTTCTTT | NA | TRBJ1-1 | TRBV4-1 | NA
CASSSPTSGPNTGELFF | TGTGCCAGCAGCTCCCCCACTAGCGGGCCGAACACCGGGGAGCTGTTTTTT | TRBD2 | TRBJ2-2 | TRBV5-4 | NA
CASSKPSGFTEAFF | TGTGCCAGCAGTAAACCTTCAGGGTTCACTGAAGCTTTCTTT | NA | TRBJ1-1 | TRBV6-5 | NA
CASRLAAAGGQGGELFF | TGTGCAAGTCGCTTAGCGGCGGCGGGGGGTCAAGGCGGGGAGCTGTTTTTT | NA | TRBJ2-2 | TRBV12-2 | NA
CASSFSGNYNSPLHF | TGCGCCAGCAGCTTTAGCGGTAACTATAATTCACCCCTCCACTTT | NA | TRBJ1-6 | TRBV5-1 | NA
CASSSSSRVLNYGYTF | TGTGCCAGCAGCTCTTCCTCCAGGGTGTTAAACTATGGCTACACCTTC | NA | TRBJ1-2 | TRBV9 | NA
CASSQVPTLALDTQYF | TGTGCCAGCAGCCAAGTCCCGACACTAGCGCTAGACACGCAGTATTTT | TRBD2 | TRBJ2-3 | TRBV4-2 | once
CASSLSGQGYNSPLHF | TGTGCCAGCAGCCTTTCTGGACAGGGATATAATTCACCCCTCCACTTT | TRBD1 | TRBJ1-6 | TRBV7-9 | NA
CASSIASGGSGTEAFF | TGTGCCAGTAGTATTGCCTCGGGTGGGTCGGGCACTGAAGCTTTCTTT | NA | TRBJ1-1 | TRBV19 | NA
CASSWGQGVTEAFF | TGTGCCAGCAGTTGGGGACAGGGGGTCACTGAAGCTTTCTTT | TRBD1 | TRBJ1-1 | TRBV27 | NA
CSVGQVNTEAFF | TGCAGCGTAGGACAGGTGAACACTGAAGCTTTCTTT | TRBD1 | TRBJ1-1 | TRBV29-1 | NA
CASSFLGQPNTGELFF | TGTGCCAGCAGCTTTTTAGGACAGCCGAACACCGGGGAGCTGTTTTTT | NA | TRBJ2-2 | TRBV11-2 | NA